The 7 T cell receptor beta chains below come from one sample, sequenced in a study of T cell responses to AZD1222 COVID-19 vaccine. Assay used: immunoSEQ multiplex PCR; TCRdb lists only in-frame clones, some missing. The sample lists 120,000 or so clones, around 84% occurring once. The starting material was peripheral blood, obtained 28 days after the second AZD1222 dose. All receptors come from an adult who received the AZD1222 COVID-19 vaccine.

The chain employs TRBV12-3 or TRBV12-4 and TRBJ2-2; the match to TRBD2 covers 7 bases. The CDR3 runs 13 residues. V lost 6 bases and J lost 7; bases outside the gene matches: 5. CDR3 sequence reads: CASSFRGVGELFF. As DNA, the CDR3 is TGTGCCAGCAGCTTCCGGGGGGTCGGGGAGCTGTTTTTT.

The rearrangement links TRBV5-1 to TRBJ2-7, with 11 bases aligning to TRBD2. CDR3 length: 15 residues. Germline values: CDR1 SGHRS, CDR2 YFSETQ. After removal of 4 bases from V and 5 bases from J, the junction contained 8 bases not matched to a gene. The chain's CDR3 is CASSPLTSGSHEQYF. The CDR3 DNA is TGCGCCAGCAGCCCCTTAACTAGCGGGAGCCACGAGCAGTACTTC.

This sequence joins TRBV19 and TRBJ2-1; TRBD2 matches 7 bases. In germline, CDR1 is LNHDA, CDR2 SQIVND (reference sequence). The CDR3 covers 14 residues. Unmatched junction bases numbered 6, after V lost 6 bases and J lost 4 bases. The CDR3 region has the DNA TGTGCCAGTAGGAGTAGCGGGCCGTACAATGAGCAGTTCTTC. Protein: CASRSSGPYNEQFF.

V is TRBV7-3 and J is TRBJ2-1; 7 nucleotides line up with TRBD1. This CDR3 has 15 residues. CDR1 is SGHTA, CDR2 FQGTGA, per germline. V dropped 5 bases and J dropped 7; count of bases not matched to a gene: 11. The CDR3 DNA is TGTGCCAGCAGCCCCGGGACAGCCAAACCGAATGAGCAGTTCTTC. It yields the protein CASSPGTAKPNEQFF.

The chain joins TRBV5-1 to TRBJ1-2; maybe TRBD1 (5 bases). V was trimmed by 0 bases and J by 2 bases, leaving 8 bases between them. Germline V gene lookup returns CDR1 SGHRS and CDR2 YFSETQ. The CDR3 spans 14 residues. CDR3: CASSLERGNYGYTF. The CDR3 DNA is TGCGCCAGCAGCTTGGAGAGGGGCAACTATGGCTACACCTTC.

This rearrangement joins TRBV10-1 to TRBJ1-5; unclear D gene. Germline V gene lookup returns CDR1 WNHNN and CDR2 SYGVQD (reference sequence). Trimming took off 2 bases at V and 6 bases at J, with 5 bases between the two ends. The CDR3 spans 12 residues. CDR3 sequence: CASSESGQPQHF. The CDR3 coding sequence is TGCGCCAGCAGTGAGAGTGGTCAGCCCCAGCATTTT.

This chain links TRBV2 with TRBJ1-2, with a weak D call TRBD1 (5 bases). This CDR3 contains 13 residues. Deletions cut 7 bases from V and 6 bases from J, with 15 bases between. CDR1 and CDR2 from the germline V gene are SNHLY and FYNNEI. The CDR3 DNA is TGTGCCAGCAACCTCCGGGGCCGTCATGGCTACACCTTC. Protein: CASNLRGRHGYTF.